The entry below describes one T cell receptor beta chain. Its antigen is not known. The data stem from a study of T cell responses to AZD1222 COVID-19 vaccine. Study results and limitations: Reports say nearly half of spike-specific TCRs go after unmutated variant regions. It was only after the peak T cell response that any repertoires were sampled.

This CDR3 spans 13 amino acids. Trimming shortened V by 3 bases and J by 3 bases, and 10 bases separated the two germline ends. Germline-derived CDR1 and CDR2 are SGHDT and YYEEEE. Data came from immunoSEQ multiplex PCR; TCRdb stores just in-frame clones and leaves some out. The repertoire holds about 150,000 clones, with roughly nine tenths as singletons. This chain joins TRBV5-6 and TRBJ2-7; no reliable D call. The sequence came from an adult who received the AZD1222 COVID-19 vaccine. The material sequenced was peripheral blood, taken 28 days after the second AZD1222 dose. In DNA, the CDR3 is TGTGCCAGCAGCTATCGCGGACGCTACGAGCAGTACTTC. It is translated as CASSYRGRYEQYF.